This T cell receptor (beta chain) is from a study of blood T cell repertoires in COVID-19. The CDR3 has 16 amino acids. The ends lost 1 base at V and 5 bases at J; junction bases unmatched: 11. Germline lookup yields CDR1 MGHRA and CDR2 YSYEKL. Original data processing: Cell counts per sample came from amplifying reference gene primers. TCRdb's table, derived via immunoSEQ multiplex PCR, lists solely in-frame clones and lacks some. V, J and clone size were drawn from that table, and D and trimming were deduced from the DNA. The sample includes 160,000 or so clones, about 84% of them seen just once. The sequenced sample consisted of PBMCs or T cells enriched from blood (not recorded which). The rearrangement joins TRBV4-1 to TRBJ2-7, with 7 nucleotides matching TRBD2. The sequence was obtained from a woman aged 35 to 49 with acute COVID-19. This CDR3 is CASSQALAGFSNEQYF. The CDR3 DNA reads TGCGCCAGCAGCCAAGCCTTAGCGGGCTTTAGCAACGAGCAGTACTTC.